This T cell receptor beta chain was sequenced for a study of blood T cell repertoires in COVID-19. Study at large: There were acute and convalescent COVID-19 samples, and they came from the United States, Italy and Spain. Sources were T cells, B-cell-depleted T cells, or PBMCs; the material itself was cDNA or gDNA.

In the original processing: The assay estimated nucleated cells by amplifying reference gene primers. Only in-frame clones appear in the TCRdb table, and some are missing; sequencing was by immunoSEQ multiplex PCR. That table is the source of V, J and clone size, and D and trimming were worked out from the DNA. The repertoire holds 50,000 to 60,000 clones, with 88% as singletons. Sequenced sample: peripheral blood. The clonotype comes from a man between 60 and 75 years old with active COVID-19.

CDR3 coding DNA: TGTGCCAGCAGCGTAGACCCCTATTTTAATGAAAAACTGTTTTTT. Its translation is CASSVDPYFNEKLFF. V usage is TRBV9 and J usage is TRBJ1-4; no clear D. CDR3 length: 15 residues. The germline gives CDR1 SGDLS, CDR2 YYNGEE. V was shortened by 0 bases and J by 4 bases, with 10 bases between the two germline ends.